The T cell receptor (beta chain) under discussion was sequenced for a study of memory CD4+ T cells and cytomegalovirus serostatus. Profiled with immunoSEQ multiplex PCR; TCRdb holds only in-frame clones, not every one. The sample lists approximately 53,000 clones, 82% occurring once. The sort gate was single viable CD3+CD4+CD8-CD45RO+ cells for memory CD4+ T cells. Serum IgG to CMV pp150, pp28, p38 and p52 defined serostatus. The CDR3 has 15 residues. The germline V gene has CDR1 SGHTA and CDR2 FQGNSA. J lost 0 bases, V lost 4 bases, and 2 bases had no gene match. This clone turned up a few times. The source is an adult in good health and CMV-seronegative. Sequencing input: memory CD4+ T cells from blood. The rearrangement joins TRBV7-2 to TRBJ2-2; 7 bases map to TRBD1. The CDR3 reads CASSSGQPNTGELFF. Here the CDR3 DNA reads TGTGCCAGCAGCTCGGGACAGCCGAACACCGGGGAGCTGTTTTTT.